Listed below are T cell receptor beta chains from one sample, sequenced in a study of T-cell reconstitution after alpha-beta-depleted transplantation in children. TCRdb recomputed calls from the PCR reads with MiXCR, one row per CDR3 protein. The repertoire holds 500,000 to 650,000 distinct CDR3 sequences, with 13% as singletons. The material was PBMCs, mostly from graft donor cells, obtained 360 days after TCRalphabeta/CD19-depleted stem cell transplant. The receptors shown here come from a male patient younger than 18 who had a stem cell transplant for acute myeloid leukemia, so the T cells may come from the graft donor. The CDR3 runs from the conserved cysteine through the conserved F or W. A D gene is named only where the DNA matches it firmly. Rows may omit the clone size; those that give it use once, few, many or a size class.

j_call	d_call	v_call	clone_size	cdr3_nt	cdr3_aa
TRBJ2-3	TRBD2	TRBV10-3	few	TGTGCCATCAGTGAGCCGGGACTAGCGGGAGGAGATACGCAGTATTTT	CAISEPGLAGGDTQYF
TRBJ2-1	TRBD2	TRBV4-3	NA	TGCGCCGGCAGCCAAGACCCCGAACTAGCGGGTTACAATGAGCAGTTCTTC	CAGSQDPELAGYNEQFF
TRBJ2-7	TRBD2	TRBV5-1	few	TGCGCCAGCAGCGTACGAGCGGGAGGTCCCGTCCACGAGCAGTACTTC	CASSVRAGGPVHEQYF
TRBJ2-2	TRBD2	TRBV4-3	NA	TGCGCCAGCAGCCACCTAGCGGGAATGAACACCGGGGAGCTGTTTTTT	CASSHLAGMNTGELFF
TRBJ2-7	NA	TRBV23-1	NA	TGCGCCAGCAGTCAATCGCGTCTAGCCCTGCGCTCCTACGAGCAGTACTTC	CASSQSRLALRSYEQYF
TRBJ1-4	TRBD1	TRBV29-1	NA	TGCAGCGTCCGCAGGGGGCCGACTAATGAAAAACTGTTTTTT	CSVRRGPTNEKLFF
TRBJ2-1	TRBD2	TRBV18	few	TGTGCCAGCTCACCGGACCCGGGACTAGCGGGAGTTGAGCAGTTCTTC	CASSPDPGLAGVEQFF
TRBJ2-5	NA	TRBV29-1	NA	TGCAGCTTACGTTCTTGGAGCGGGCCGTACCAAGAGACCCAGTACTTC	CSLRSWSGPYQETQYF
TRBJ2-7	TRBD2	TRBV6-2/TRBV6-3	few	TGTGCCAGCAGTTACGGGCTAGCGGGACGTCGCGAGCAGTACTTC	CASSYGLAGRREQYF
TRBJ2-5	NA	TRBV21-1	NA	TGTGCCAGCAGCAAAGATAGCGGCGGTGGAGAGGCCCAGTACTTC	CASSKDSGGGEAQYF
TRBJ2-1	TRBD1	TRBV18	many	TGTGCCAGCTCACCACCGGGCAGGGGGTGGAATGAGCAGTTCTTC	CASSPPGRGWNEQFF
TRBJ2-7	NA	TRBV28	NA	TGTGCCAGCAGTTTATGGGAAACCCACGAGCAGTACTTC	CASSLWETHEQYF
TRBJ2-7	NA	TRBV9	NA	TGTGCCAGCAGCGCTGGAGGTGGCGAGCAGTACTTC	CASSAGGGEQYF
TRBJ2-3	NA	TRBV28	few	TGTGCCAGCAGTTTTACAGCGGGCACAGATACGCAGTATTTT	CASSFTAGTDTQYF
TRBJ2-3	TRBD2	TRBV20-1	NA	TGCAGTGCTTATAGCGGGAGCGCAGATACGCAGTATTTT	CSAYSGSADTQYF
TRBJ2-7	NA	TRBV29-1	few	TGCAGCGTTGAAAGGACAGGGAGGGAGTACGAGCAGTACTTC	CSVERTGREYEQYF
TRBJ2-7	NA	TRBV20-1	few	TGCAGTGCTAGAGATCGACGACTGAACTCCTACGAGCAGTACTTC	CSARDRRLNSYEQYF
TRBJ2-1	TRBD2	TRBV15	NA	TGTGCCGCGGGAGTGGCAGCATACAATGAGCAGTTCTTC	CAAGVAAYNEQFF
TRBJ2-1	NA	TRBV7-2	NA	TGTGCCAGCAGCTCCCTTCCACGTCGCTACAATGAGCAGCTCTTC	CASSSLPRRYNEQLF
TRBJ2-7	TRBD2	TRBV7-2	NA	TGTGCCTCCGGGATAGCGGGACCCTACGAGCAGTACTTC	CASGIAGPYEQYF
TRBJ2-3	NA	TRBV11-1	NA	TGTGCCAGCAGCGCCACGGGACACCTTCTCACAGATACGCAGTATTTT	CASSATGHLLTDTQYF
TRBJ2-6	TRBD1	TRBV24-1	many	TGTGCCACCAGTGATCCGGGACAGAGCTCTGGGGCCAACGTCCTGACTTTC	CATSDPGQSSGANVLTF
TRBJ2-1	TRBD1	TRBV9	NA	TGTGCCAGCAGCGCCACACAGGGGCTACCTTACAATGAGCAGTTCTTC	CASSATQGLPYNEQFF
TRBJ2-7	TRBD1	TRBV12-3/TRBV12-4	NA	TGTGCCAGCAGTCGACAGGGCACCTCAATCGAGCAGTACTTC	CASSRQGTSIEQYF
TRBJ2-7	NA	TRBV18	once	TGTGCCAGCTCCCACCTAACAGGGATCCCCTACGAGCAGTACTTC	CASSHLTGIPYEQYF
TRBJ2-7	NA	TRBV28	NA	TGTGCCAGCAGTCCCCTATCCGGGACGGACGCCTACGAGCAGTACTTC	CASSPLSGTDAYEQYF
TRBJ2-3	NA	TRBV5-1	NA	TGCGCCAGCAGCTTTATACGGAGGGAGGACGCAGATACGCAGTATTTT	CASSFIRREDADTQYF
TRBJ1-5	TRBD1	TRBV20-1	few	TGCAGTGCTAGAGGGGGACAGGGGGGCAATCAGCCCCAGCATTTT	CSARGGQGGNQPQHF
TRBJ2-5	NA	TRBV5-6	many	TGTGCCAGCAGCTTGGCAGGCAGAGTAGAGACCCAGTACTTC	CASSLAGRVETQYF
TRBJ1-1	NA	TRBV5-1	few	TGCGCCAGCAGCACCGGGACGGCTAACACTGAAGCTTTCTTT	CASSTGTANTEAFF
TRBJ1-2	NA	TRBV28	NA	TGTGCCAGCAGCCGGGACCGAGGCATCCATAACTATGGCTACACCTTC	CASSRDRGIHNYGYTF
TRBJ2-7	NA	TRBV6-5	many	TGTGCCAGCAGTTACGACGGGAGAGGAGGCGAGCAGTACTTC	CASSYDGRGGEQYF
TRBJ1-6	TRBD1	TRBV20-1	NA	TGCAGTGCTACCCGGGACAGGGGCTCACCCCTCCACTTT	CSATRDRGSPLHF
TRBJ2-2	NA	TRBV6-2/TRBV6-3	few	TGTGCCAGCAGATGGGACGCCTCCGGGGAGCTGTTTTTT	CASRWDASGELFF
TRBJ2-1	TRBD1	TRBV7-3	few	TGTGCCAGCAGCTTATCCCCGGGACAGACCCAGGGTGATGAGCAGTTCTTC	CASSLSPGQTQGDEQFF
TRBJ2-3	NA	TRBV24-1	few	TGTGCCACCAGTACGACTAGTAGCACAGATACGCAGTATTTT	CATSTTSSTDTQYF
TRBJ2-5	TRBD2	TRBV6-2/TRBV6-3	many	TGTGCCAGCAGTTATACTTTTACTAGCGGGGCGACAAGAGAGTCCCAGTACTTC	CASSYTFTSGATRESQYF
TRBJ2-2	TRBD2	TRBV12-3/TRBV12-4	many	TGTGCCAGCAGTACCCGACTAGCGGGGAACACCGGGGAGCTGTTTTTT	CASSTRLAGNTGELFF
TRBJ2-1	TRBD1	TRBV6-2/TRBV6-3	NA	TGTGCCAGCAGTTACCCCGGACAGGGGGCTGACAATGAGCAGTTCTTC	CASSYPGQGADNEQFF
TRBJ2-2	NA	TRBV5-8	many	TGTGCCAGCAGCTTCCTAACCACCGGGGAGCTGTTTTTT	CASSFLTTGELFF
TRBJ2-3	TRBD2	TRBV28	few	TGTGCCAGCAGTTTGGTGACTAGCGGATTTCTCACAGATACGCAGTATTTT	CASSLVTSGFLTDTQYF
TRBJ2-1	TRBD1	TRBV5-1	NA	TGCGCCAGCAGCTTGAGGGCAACAGGGGTGTGGGATGAGCAGTTCTTC	CASSLRATGVWDEQFF
TRBJ2-1	TRBD2	TRBV7-3	many	TGTGCCAGCAGCTTAACGGCTCTAGCGGGAGTAGGTGGTGAGCAGTTCTTC	CASSLTALAGVGGEQFF
TRBJ1-1	NA	TRBV6-1	NA	TGTGCCAGCAGTCAACCTCGGGTGGGACAGAACACTGAAGCTTTCTTT	CASSQPRVGQNTEAFF
TRBJ2-3	NA	TRBV10-3	many	TGTGCCATCAGGACGCTCCAGACGACCACAGATACGCAGTATTTT	CAIRTLQTTTDTQYF
TRBJ2-7	TRBD2	TRBV29-1	many	TGCAGCGTTTCAACTAGCGGCTCCTACGAGCAGTACTTC	CSVSTSGSYEQYF
TRBJ2-7	TRBD2	TRBV7-2	NA	TGTGCCAGCAGCTTAGATACTAGCGTTGGCTACGAGCAGTACTTC	CASSLDTSVGYEQYF
TRBJ2-5	NA	TRBV9	NA	TGTGCCAGCAGCGTAATTGGGGGCGAGCAAGAGACCCAGTACTTC	CASSVIGGEQETQYF
TRBJ2-7	NA	TRBV3-1	few	TGTGCCAGCAGCCACGACAGAACATACTACGAGCAGTACTTC	CASSHDRTYYEQYF
TRBJ2-5	NA	TRBV21-1	NA	TGTGCCAGCAGCAAGGTTTGGGACAGGAACTCAAGGACCCAGTACTTC	CASSKVWDRNSRTQYF
TRBJ2-7	NA	TRBV7-2	few	TGTGCCAGCGCAAGAGGTGGAGTCTACGAGCAGTACTTC	CASARGGVYEQYF
TRBJ2-7	TRBD2	TRBV7-2	many	TGTGCCAGCAGCTTAGAACTGGGGACTAGCAGCGAGCAGTACTTC	CASSLELGTSSEQYF
TRBJ2-7	NA	TRBV25-1	few	TGTGCCAGCAGTGCTCCCCTCACGATAAGTCGGAATCACTACGAGCAGTACTTC	CASSAPLTISRNHYEQYF